The present T cell receptor beta chain was sequenced within a study of shared clonotypes between healthy human individuals. In the study overall: For every donor, three CD4 naive, three CD4 memory, two CD8 naive and one CD8 memory plates were used. Findings of the study overall: Among four donors, approximately 5% of naive CD4 clonotypes were found in common.

The method was immunoSEQ multiplex PCR; TCRdb's version includes in-frame clones alone and lacks a portion of them. This sample carries approximately 2.4 million clones, around 95% of them seen once, and the ten largest clones take less than 0.15%. Of note for this clone: Antigen specificity is unknown.

The donor population consisted of healthy HIV-negative adults with no recent acute infections or vaccinations. This receptor was obtained from a man aged 18 to 35 in good health. The sequenced material came from naive CD4+ T cells sorted from blood. Subset reported: CD45RA+ positively selected.

CDR3 amino acids: CASSAGREGQRDTF. The CDR3 DNA follows: TGTGCCAGCAGCGCGGGAAGGGAGGGACAGAGGGACACCTTC. This chain connects TRBV5-4 to TRBJ1-2; TRBD1 matches 7 bases. The CDR3 sequence is 14 residues long. V was clipped by 4 bases and J by 12 bases; unmatched bases: 15. Germline V lookup: CDR1 SGHNT, CDR2 YYREEE (reference sequence).